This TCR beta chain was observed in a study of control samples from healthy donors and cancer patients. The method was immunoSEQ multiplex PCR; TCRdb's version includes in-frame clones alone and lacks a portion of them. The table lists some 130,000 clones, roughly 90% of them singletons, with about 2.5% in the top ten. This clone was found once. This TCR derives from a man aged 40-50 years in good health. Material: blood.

CDR3 protein: CASSLDRGPTYNEQFF. DNA of the CDR3: TGCGCCAGCAGCTTGGACAGGGGCCCCACCTACAATGAGCAGTTCTTC. This chain joins TRBV5-1 and TRBJ2-1; TRBD1 matches 7 bases. J gave up 2 bases and V 0 bases, and 5 bases lay outside the gene matches. Germline CDR1 reads SGHRS; CDR2 reads YFSETQ. This CDR3 is built from 16 residues.